These 24 T cell receptor beta chains share one sample of origin, sequenced in a study of regulatory T cells in long-lasting Graves disease. Arm-PCR of CDR3 regions and iRepertoire HTBI primers were used to build TCR beta libraries. MiXCR, run by TCRdb on the multiplex PCR reads, gives a single entry per CDR3 protein. The sample holds about 350,000 distinct CDR3 sequences, roughly 15% seen once. This sample's time point: newly diagnosed GD, antithyroid drugs for less than 3 months. The TCR library was prepared using RNA isolated from PBMCs. The same data also went into a second study, on T cells in Graves' hyperthyroidism and ophthalmopathy.

The material was peripheral blood mononuclear cells (PBMCs), obtained at new diagnosis, from a patient treated with antithyroid drugs. The receptors derive from a woman between 18 and 29 years old with Graves disease.

In this sample, this clonotype turned up many times. The V and J genes are TRBV28 and TRBJ2-1, with D perhaps TRBD1 (5 bases). Germline V gene sequence: CDR1 MDHEN, CDR2 SYDVKM. V lost 8 bases, J lost 0 bases, and 17 bases lay in between. CDR3 length: 16 residues. Here the CDR3 DNA reads TGTGCCAGCGGGGATCGGACACCCCACTCCTACAATGAGCAGTTCTTC. This gives the protein CASGDRTPHSYNEQFF.

This clonotype was recorded at least ten times. V and J are TRBV28 and TRBJ2-1, with TRBD2 matching over 8 bases. Per the germline V gene, CDR1 is MDHEN and CDR2 is SYDVKM. V lost 6 bases to trimming and J lost 0 bases; unmatched junction nucleotides: 4. The CDR3 length is 15 residues. CDR3 protein: CASSSTSGSYNEQFF. CDR3 in DNA: TGTGCCAGCAGCTCTACTAGCGGCTCCTACAATGAGCAGTTCTTC.

This chain connects TRBV6-1 to TRBJ1-4; tentative D call: TRBD1 (5 bases). V was pared by 4 bases and J by 6 bases, with 15 bases between. This CDR3 spans 15 amino acids. Germline lookup yields CDR1 MNHNS and CDR2 SASEGT. CDR3 sequence: CASSGAWGGDEKLFF. The CDR3 DNA is TGTGCCAGCAGTGGAGCATGGGGGGGTGATGAAAAACTGTTTTTT.

This clonotype was found many times. The rearrangement uses TRBV5-1 and TRBJ2-7; 12 bases match TRBD1. Germline V lookup: CDR1 SGHRS, CDR2 YFSETQ. The CDR3 consists of 16 residues. The J segment lost 5 bases and the V segment lost 2 bases, leaving 8 bases of the junction unmatched. The CDR3 loop is CASSFSPGQGANEQYF. The CDR3 region has the DNA TGCGCCAGCAGCTTTTCTCCGGGACAGGGGGCCAACGAGCAGTACTTC.

The chain carries TRBV7-8 and TRBJ2-3; D is possibly TRBD1 or TRBD2 (5 bases each). V was cut by 2 bases and J by 2 bases, with 20 bases left in between. CDR3 size: 18 residues. CDR1 SGHVS and CDR2 FQNEAQ come from the germline V gene. CDR3 DNA: TGTGCCAGCAGCTTATACAGGCTCGAGGAGGCCTACACAGATACGCAGTATTTT. This encodes CASSLYRLEEAYTDTQYF.

This clonotype has a count of ten or more. V is TRBV28 and J is TRBJ1-2, with D perhaps TRBD1 (6 bases). The V and J ends lost 1 base and 5 bases respectively, with 14 bases between them. Per germline, CDR1 MDHEN and CDR2 SYDVKM. This CDR3 is built from 15 residues. CDR3 coding DNA: TGTGCCAGCAGTTTATCCTCCGGCAGGGGATATGGCTACACCTTC. Amino acids: CASSLSSGRGYGYTF.

This clonotype has a count of ten or more. CDR3 sequence reads: CASSLSQTYEQYF. CDR3 DNA sequence: TGTGCCAGCAGCTTGTCACAGACCTACGAGCAGTACTTC. The V call is TRBV7-9, the J call TRBJ2-7; no definite D call. Looked up from germline, CDR1 is SEHNR and CDR2 is FQNEAQ (reference sequence). The CDR3 contains 13 residues. The ends were cut back, 3 bases at V and 2 bases at J, with 8 bases in the middle.

In its sample, this clonotype was seen many times. The chain carries TRBV11-2 and TRBJ2-3; D perhaps matches TRBD2 (7 bases). Germline V CDR1 and CDR2: SGHAT, FQNNGV. The V and J ends lost 7 bases and 5 bases respectively, with 19 bases between them. The CDR3 loop spans 15 amino acids. The CDR3 sequence: CASTWGGGGGDTQYF. The CDR3 nucleotides are TGTGCCAGCACTTGGGGGGGAGGAGGGGGAGATACGCAGTATTTT.

As regards this clonotype: This sequence may be a read error, since a much larger clone differs from it by one base. The V and J genes are TRBV6-1 and TRBJ2-2, with D perhaps TRBD2 (6 bases). The CDR3 consists of 15 residues. CDR1 is MNHNS and CDR2 is SASEGT in the germline V gene. CDR3 region: CASSIQLANTGELLF. The CDR3 DNA is TGTGCCAGCAGCATTCAACTAGCTAACACCGGGGAGCTGCTTTTT.

The sample holds a few counts of this clonotype. The chain's CDR3 is CASSRPAGGPETQYF. CDR3 nucleotide sequence: TGTGCCAGCAGCCGCCCGGCGGGGGGGCCAGAGACCCAGTACTTC. This rearrangement joins TRBV6-1 to TRBJ2-5; 9 positions agree with TRBD2. The CDR3 contains 15 residues. The germline gives CDR1 MNHNS, CDR2 SASEGT. V was pared by 6 bases and J by 4 bases, with 9 bases of the junction left unmatched.

The CDR3 loop is CASSSGGYDEQFF. The CDR3 DNA follows: TGTGCCAGCAGCAGTGGAGGGTACGATGAGCAGTTCTTC. The genes are TRBV7-3 and TRBJ2-1, with D maybe TRBD2 (6 bases). Trimming shortened V by 5 bases and J by 8 bases, and 13 bases separated the two germline ends. The CDR3 totals 13 residues. The germline CDR1 and CDR2 sequences are SGHTA and FQGTGA.

The J gene is TRBJ2-7, the V gene TRBV4-1, with 7 bases aligning to TRBD1. Germline CDR1 is MGHRA and CDR2 is YSYEKL. V lost 4 bases to trimming and J lost 3 bases; unmatched junction nucleotides: 9. This CDR3 is built from 15 residues. In DNA form, the CDR3 reads TGCGCCAGCAGCCCCGGACAGGCGTCTATCTACGAGCAGTACTTC. Protein product: CASSPGQASIYEQYF.

The CDR3 coding sequence is TGTGCCAGCAGCTTAGCCGGGCCCAACGTCCTGACTTTC. As protein: CASSLAGPNVLTF. The chain couples TRBV7-2 to TRBJ2-6; no firm D call. CDR1 is SGHTA, CDR2 FQGNSA, per germline. V was clipped by 0 bases and J by 8 bases, with 5 bases between them. The CDR3 loop spans 13 amino acids.

V and J are TRBV7-2 and TRBJ1-5; tentatively, D is TRBD1 (5 bases). Germline CDR1 and CDR2: SGHTA and FQGNSA. The ends were cut back, 1 base at V and 5 bases at J, with 9 bases in the middle. There are 14 residues in the CDR3. Here the CDR3 DNA reads TGTGCCAGCAGCTTAGGCAGGGATGATCAGCCCCAGCATTTT. Amino acids: CASSLGRDDQPQHF.

The chain joins TRBV5-1 to TRBJ2-1, with no clear D. This CDR3 has 12 residues. From germline, CDR1 is SGHRS and CDR2 YFSETQ. V lost 2 bases, J lost 8 bases, and 8 bases lay in between. CDR3 region: CASSFPSDEQFF. The CDR3 DNA reads as TGCGCCAGCAGCTTCCCCTCGGATGAGCAGTTCTTC.

This clonotype was detected only a few times. The V call is TRBV20-1, the J call TRBJ1-1, with TRBD1 as a possible D gene (5 bases). Trimming left V 5 bases short and J 4 bases short, with 23 bases between. This CDR3 region has 16 residues. The germline CDR1 and CDR2 sequences are DFQATT and SNEGSKA (reference sequence). The CDR3 loop reads CSAQLGGGFGFTEAFF. DNA of the CDR3: TGCAGTGCTCAGCTCGGGGGTGGTTTTGGATTCACTGAAGCTTTCTTT.

J is TRBJ1-3 and V is TRBV18; the D is unclear. This CDR3 is built from 15 residues. Trimming removed 1 base at V and 4 bases at J, with 11 bases between. The germline V gene has CDR1 KGHSH and CDR2 LQKENI. CDR3 nucleotide sequence: TGTGCCAGCTCACCACTAGCGGGGTACGGAAACACCATATATTTT. Translating gives CASSPLAGYGNTIYF.

The sample holds many counts of this clonotype. The chain has TRBV5-1 and TRBJ2-1, with TRBD2 matching 10 bases. V lost 6 bases, J lost 6 bases, and 3 bases stayed unmatched. The CDR3 spans 13 residues. Germline CDR1 and CDR2: SGHRS and YFSETQ. The CDR3 nucleotides read TGCGCCAGCAAGGCTAGCGGGAGCAATGAGCAGTTCTTC. Its translation is CASKASGSNEQFF.

This clonotype was recorded many times. CDR3 nucleotides: TGCGCCAGCAGCACGAATGGGCCTGCGTACAATGAGCAGTTCTTC. Protein: CASSTNGPAYNEQFF. V and J are TRBV5-1 and TRBJ2-1; D is uncertain. Germline V gene lookup returns CDR1 SGHRS and CDR2 YFSETQ. The CDR3 spans 15 residues. V lost 4 bases, J lost 4 bases, and 15 bases lay in between. The full variable domain, in which reference TRBV5-1 and TRBJ2-1 provide the parts outside the CDR3, is KAGVTQTPRYLIKTRGQQVTLSCSPISGHRSVSWYQQTPGQGLQFLFEYFSETQRNKGNFPGRFSGRQFSNSRSEMNVSTLELGDSALYLCASSTNGPAYNEQFFGPGTRLTVL.

At least ten counts were recorded for this clonotype. The V gene is TRBV20-1, the J gene TRBJ2-7; D ambiguous. This CDR3 is 12 amino acids long. Deletions cut 3 bases from V and 4 bases from J, with 10 bases between. The germline gives CDR1 DFQATT, CDR2 SNEGSKA (reference sequence). The CDR3 sequence: CSASEDLYEQYF. CDR3 DNA: TGCAGTGCTAGTGAGGACCTTTACGAGCAGTACTTC.

This clonotype was seen ten or more times. The chain combines TRBV7-2 with TRBJ2-3; D may be TRBD1 (6 bases). Germline V CDR1 and CDR2: SGHTA, FQGNSA. CDR3 length: 12 amino acids. Trimming cost V 5 bases and J 7 bases, with 10 bases left between them. CDR3: CASSDGQYTQYF. Here the CDR3 DNA reads TGTGCCAGCAGCGACGGACAGTATACGCAGTATTTT.

The chain recombines TRBV7-3 with TRBJ2-7; tentatively, D is TRBD2 (6 bases). This CDR3 is built from 15 residues. The V end was cut by 0 bases, the J end by 0 bases, with 9 bases between. Germline V gene sequence: CDR1 SGHTA, CDR2 FQGTGA. CDR3 loop: CASSLTGGDSYEQYF. In DNA, the CDR3 is TGTGCCAGCAGCTTAACTGGCGGGGACTCCTACGAGCAGTACTTC.

This clonotype was observed once. The chain couples TRBV29-1 to TRBJ2-7, with 8 bases fitting TRBD1. V was clipped by 4 bases and J by 4 bases; unmatched bases: 3. The CDR3 is 12 residues long. Per the germline V gene, CDR1 is SQVTM and CDR2 is ANQGSEA. The CDR3 loop reads CSVGTGRYEQYF. The CDR3, as DNA: TGCAGCGTTGGGACAGGGAGGTACGAGCAGTACTTC.

This clonotype occurred many times. The gene calls are TRBV29-1 and TRBJ2-3; the D gene is possibly TRBD1 (5 bases). The ends were cut back, 1 base at V and 5 bases at J, with 13 bases in the middle. The CDR3 sequence is 14 residues long. The germline gives CDR1 SQVTM, CDR2 ANQGSEA. The DNA for the CDR3 is TGCAGCGTTGAAGTAGGGGCACCCGGAGATACGCAGTATTTT. The encoded protein is CSVEVGAPGDTQYF.